This T cell receptor beta chain originates from a study of T cells in Graves' hyperthyroidism and ophthalmopathy. This clonotype was seen only a few times. One end of the junction is discordant with germline, which a read error may explain. There were TCR beta CDR3 regions amplified from RNA transcripts. Primed by the HTBI set, a first-round RT-PCR was run on the TCR CDR3. One entry per CDR3 protein, called by TCRdb with MiXCR from the multiplex PCR reads. Here the sample spans under 350,000 distinct CDR3 sequences, under 25% being singletons. Germline lookup yields CDR1 SGHVS and CDR2 FQNEAQ. The CDR3 consists of 13 residues.

The receptor was derived from a woman aged 50 to 60 with Graves' hyperthyroidism. Sequencing was performed on blood. The rearrangement links TRBV7-8 to TRBJ2-2; 9 bases are shared with TRBD1. CDR3 in amino acids: CASSDTWDRDLFF. CDR3 coding DNA: TGTGCCAGCAGCGACACTTGGGACAGGGATCTGTTTTTT.